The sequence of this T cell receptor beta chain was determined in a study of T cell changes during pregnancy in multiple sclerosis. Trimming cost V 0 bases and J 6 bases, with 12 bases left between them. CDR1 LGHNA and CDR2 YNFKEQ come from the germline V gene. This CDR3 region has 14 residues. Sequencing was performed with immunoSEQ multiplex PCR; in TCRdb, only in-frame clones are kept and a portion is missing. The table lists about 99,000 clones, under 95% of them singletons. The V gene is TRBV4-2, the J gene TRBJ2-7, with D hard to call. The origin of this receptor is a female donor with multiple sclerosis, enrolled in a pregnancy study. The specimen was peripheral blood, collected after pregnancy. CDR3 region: CASSQDMVTPEQYF. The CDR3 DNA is TGTGCCAGCAGCCAAGATATGGTGACACCCGAGCAGTACTTC.